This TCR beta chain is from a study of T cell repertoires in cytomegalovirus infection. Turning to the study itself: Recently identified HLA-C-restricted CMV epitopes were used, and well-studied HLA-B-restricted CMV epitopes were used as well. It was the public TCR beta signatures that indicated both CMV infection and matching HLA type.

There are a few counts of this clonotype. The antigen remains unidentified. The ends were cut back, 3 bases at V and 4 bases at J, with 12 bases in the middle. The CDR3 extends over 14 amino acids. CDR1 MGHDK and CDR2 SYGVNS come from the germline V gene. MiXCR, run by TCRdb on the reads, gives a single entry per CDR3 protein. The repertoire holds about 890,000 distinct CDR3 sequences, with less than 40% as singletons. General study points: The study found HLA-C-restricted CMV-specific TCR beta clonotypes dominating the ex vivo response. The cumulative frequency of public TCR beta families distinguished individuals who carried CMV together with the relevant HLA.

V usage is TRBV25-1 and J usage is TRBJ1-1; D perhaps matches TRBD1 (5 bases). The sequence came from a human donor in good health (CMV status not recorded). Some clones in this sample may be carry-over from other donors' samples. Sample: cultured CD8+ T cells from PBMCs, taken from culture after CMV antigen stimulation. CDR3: CASSEGGEFTEAFF. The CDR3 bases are TGTGCCAGCAGTGAGGGGGGGGAGTTCACTGAAGCTTTCTTT.